This TCR beta chain was found in a study of cytotoxic CD8 clonotypes in ibrutinib-treated CLL. As for the study in general: Following treatment for a median roughly 12 months, range 6 to 36, response samples were then taken.

Germline V gene sequence: CDR1 SGHVS, CDR2 FQNEAQ. J was trimmed by 3 bases and V by 5 bases; bases with no gene match: 12. The CDR3 is made up of 16 amino acids. A single count supports this clone. Method: immunoSEQ multiplex PCR; TCRdb's copy keeps in-frame clones and lacks some. The table lists roughly 200,000 clones, about 72% of them singletons. The rearrangement links TRBV7-8 to TRBJ2-7, with TRBD2 matching 8 bases. This sequence originates from a human donor with chronic lymphocytic leukemia. The input for sequencing was PBMCs, taken after 24 months of ibrutinib treatment. The CDR3 loop reads CASSPWGISGNYEQYF. The CDR3 bases are TGTGCCAGCAGCCCCTGGGGGATTAGCGGGAACTACGAGCAGTACTTC.